This record covers a single T cell receptor (beta chain). The sample originates from a study of cytomegalovirus exposure and HLA in healthy donors. The CDR3 has 14 amino acids. V shed 5 bases and J 3 bases; nucleotides not matched to a gene: 5. The germline V gene encodes CDR1 SGHTA and CDR2 FQGNSA. Amplification used 60 Vbeta primers and 13 Jbeta primers. Generated by immunoSEQ multiplex PCR, the TCRdb table keeps only in-frame clones and is missing some. The sample contains approximately 210,000 clones, 75% to 85% of which appear only once. Sequenced material: PBMCs. The clonotype originates from a girl between 5 and 17 years old in good health and CMV-seropositive. V and J are TRBV7-2 and TRBJ2-7; 9 nucleotides agree with TRBD1. The CDR3 coding sequence is TGTGCCAGCAGCCCTCGGACAGGGGTCTACGAGCAGTACTTC. It translates to CASSPRTGVYEQYF.